This T cell receptor (beta chain) was recorded in a study of blood T cells in healthy people across ages. Study-wide background: When template switching was applied, about one barcoded beta molecule was captured per two T cells.

Study results and caveats: Possibly, changes in expanded clonotypes were confounded because donor CMV status was unknown. Long-lived donors had more naive CD4+ cells and higher diversity than aged donors.

CDR1 is MNHEY, CDR2 SMNVEV, per germline (reference sequence). Trimming pared 4 bases from V and 6 bases from J, leaving 19 bases between. The CDR3 is 15 residues long. For the second PCR, which ran for about 7 to 12 cycles, a sample-barcoded 5' primer and a J-beta primer mix were used. TCRdb processed the 5' RACE reads anew with MiXCR; each CDR3 protein has one entry. The repertoire has roughly 500,000 distinct CDR3 sequences, about 26% of them found once; the top ten carry about 18%. Notes on this clonotype: Its antigen remains unknown.

The sample, approximately 10 milliliters of peripheral blood, was drawn from each donor. The clonotype was recovered from a woman aged 70-85 years in good health. The sequencing input was blood. J is TRBJ2-7 and V is TRBV27; the D call may be TRBD1 or TRBD2 (5 bases each). The CDR3 reads CASSSTGAAEGEQYF. DNA for the CDR3: TGTGCCAGCAGTTCCACCGGGGCCGCAGAGGGCGAGCAGTACTTC.